This T cell receptor beta chain was retrieved from a study of spatial heterogeneity in lung cancer. This clonotype was observed many times. Time point specified: sample taken at primary tumor resection. The donors, 70 to 80 patients with untreated early-stage non-small cell lung cancer, provided the samples. In TCRdb, the 5' RACE reads were re-called with MiXCR into one record per CDR3 protein. The repertoire has tens of thousands of distinct CDR3 sequences, roughly 6.4% of them found once; the top ten carry 14% to 15%. The CDR3 has 12 amino acids. Trimming took off 8 bases at V and 6 bases at J, with 13 bases between the two ends. The germline V gene has CDR1 SQVTM and CDR2 ANQGSEA.

The clonotype originates from a female donor with early-stage non-small cell lung cancer. The sequencing used PBMCs, collected at surgery. This chain links TRBV29-1 with TRBJ2-2; a weak D match, TRBD1 (6 bases). The CDR3 loop reads CSIRRGSGELFF. CDR3 sequence (DNA): TGCAGCATACGCAGGGGTTCCGGGGAGCTGTTTTTT.